This record looks at one T cell receptor beta chain sequence and its context. The sample belongs to a study of CD8+CD57+ T cells in acquired aplastic anemia. Genomic DNA provided the template from which TCR beta VDJ and CDR3 profiles were obtained. TCRdb re-called the reads through MiXCR, storing one row per CDR3 protein. This sample has about 160,000 distinct CDR3 sequences; over 55% occur once, and the top ten carry 40% to 60%. All patients picked for sequencing had shown, by flow cytometry, an expansion of CD8+CD57+ cells. Receipt of therapy had not occurred in any patient by the time of blood sampling. Source material: sorted CD4+, CD8+, or CD8+CD57+ T cells (not recorded which) from PBMCs. The TCR originated in a human donor with aplastic anemia.

The CDR3 DNA is TGTGCCAAGGGCGGGAGAATGTACGAGCAGTACTTC. This codes for CAKGGRMYEQYF. V is TRBV2 and J is TRBJ2-7; 7 positions match TRBD2. CDR1 is SNHLY, CDR2 FYNNEI, per germline. V was pared by 10 bases and J by 4 bases, with 7 bases of the junction left unmatched. The CDR3 has 12 residues.